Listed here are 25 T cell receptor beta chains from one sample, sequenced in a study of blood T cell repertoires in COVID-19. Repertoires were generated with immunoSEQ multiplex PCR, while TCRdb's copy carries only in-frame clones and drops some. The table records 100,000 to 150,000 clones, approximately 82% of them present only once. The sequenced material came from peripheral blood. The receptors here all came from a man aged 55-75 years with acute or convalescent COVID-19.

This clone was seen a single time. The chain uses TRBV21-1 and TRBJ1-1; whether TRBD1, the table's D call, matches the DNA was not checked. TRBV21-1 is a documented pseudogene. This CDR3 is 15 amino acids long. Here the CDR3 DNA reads TGTGCCAGCAGCATAGGGGCCCGTGTGGCCACTGAAGCTTTCTTT. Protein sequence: CASSIGARVATEAFF.

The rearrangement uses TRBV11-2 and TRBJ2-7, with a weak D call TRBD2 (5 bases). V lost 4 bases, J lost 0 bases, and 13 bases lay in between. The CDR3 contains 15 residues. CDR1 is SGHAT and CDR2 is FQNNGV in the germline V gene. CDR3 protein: CASSSIRERSYEQYF. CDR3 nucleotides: TGTGCCAGCAGCTCCATCCGGGAACGCTCCTACGAGCAGTACTTC.

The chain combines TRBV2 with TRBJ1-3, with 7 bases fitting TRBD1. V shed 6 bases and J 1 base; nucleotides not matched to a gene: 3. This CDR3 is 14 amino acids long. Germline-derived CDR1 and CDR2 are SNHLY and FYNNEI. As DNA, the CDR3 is TGTGCCAGCAGGGAGGGACAGTCTGGAAACACCATATATTTT. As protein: CASREGQSGNTIYF.

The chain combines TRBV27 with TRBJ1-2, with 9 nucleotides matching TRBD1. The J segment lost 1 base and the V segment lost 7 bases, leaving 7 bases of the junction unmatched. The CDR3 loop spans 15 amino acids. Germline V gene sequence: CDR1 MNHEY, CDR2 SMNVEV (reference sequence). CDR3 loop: CASTSGTGFNYGYTF. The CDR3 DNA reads TGTGCCAGCACCTCCGGGACAGGGTTTAACTATGGCTACACCTTC.

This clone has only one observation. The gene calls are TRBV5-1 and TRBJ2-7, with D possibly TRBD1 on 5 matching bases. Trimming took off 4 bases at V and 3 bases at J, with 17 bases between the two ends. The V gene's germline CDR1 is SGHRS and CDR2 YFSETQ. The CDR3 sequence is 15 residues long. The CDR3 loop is CASSGGAVQIYEQYF. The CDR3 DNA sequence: TGCGCCAGCAGCGGTGGGGCGGTTCAGATCTACGAGCAGTACTTC.

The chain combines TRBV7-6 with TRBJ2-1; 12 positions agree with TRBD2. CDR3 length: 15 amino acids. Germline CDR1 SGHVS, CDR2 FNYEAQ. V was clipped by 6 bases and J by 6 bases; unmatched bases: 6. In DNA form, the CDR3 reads TGTGCCAGCAGTTTGACTAGCGGGAGCCTCAATGAGCAGTTCTTC. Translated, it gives CASSLTSGSLNEQFF.

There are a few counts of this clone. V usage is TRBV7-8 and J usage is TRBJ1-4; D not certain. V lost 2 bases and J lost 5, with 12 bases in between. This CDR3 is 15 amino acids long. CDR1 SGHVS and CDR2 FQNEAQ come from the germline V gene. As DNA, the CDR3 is TGTGCCAGCAGCTTACTGAACCTAAAAAATGAAAAACTGTTTTTT. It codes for CASSLLNLKNEKLFF.

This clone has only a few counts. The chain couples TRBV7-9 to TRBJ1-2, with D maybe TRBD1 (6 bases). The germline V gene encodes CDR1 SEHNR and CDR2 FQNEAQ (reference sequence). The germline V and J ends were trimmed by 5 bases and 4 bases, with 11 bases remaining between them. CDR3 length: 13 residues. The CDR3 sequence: CASSPGQFYGYTF. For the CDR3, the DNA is TGTGCCAGCAGCCCAGGACAGTTCTATGGCTACACCTTC.

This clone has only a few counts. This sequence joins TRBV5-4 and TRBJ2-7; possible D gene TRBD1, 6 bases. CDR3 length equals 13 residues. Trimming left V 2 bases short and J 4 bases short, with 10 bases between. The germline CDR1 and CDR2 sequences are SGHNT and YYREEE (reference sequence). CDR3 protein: CASSFRGSYEQYF. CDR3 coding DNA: TGTGCCAGCAGCTTTAGGGGGTCATACGAGCAGTACTTC. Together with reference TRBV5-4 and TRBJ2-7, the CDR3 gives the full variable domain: ETGVTQSPTHLIKTRGQQVTLRCSSQSGHNTVSWYQQALGQGPQFIFQYYREEENGRGNFPPRFSGLQFPNYSSELNVNALELDDSALYLCASSFRGSYEQYFGPGTRLTVT.

CDR3 DNA sequence: TGTGCCAGCAGTAGGCGACTAGCGCTCTACGAGCAGTACTTC. Encoded protein: CASSRRLALYEQYF. This chain links TRBV6-5 with TRBJ2-7, with 8 bases fitting TRBD2. CDR3 length equals 14 residues. Germline lookup yields CDR1 MNHEY and CDR2 SVGAGI. Trimming cost V 5 bases and J 3 bases; bases outside gene matches: 6.

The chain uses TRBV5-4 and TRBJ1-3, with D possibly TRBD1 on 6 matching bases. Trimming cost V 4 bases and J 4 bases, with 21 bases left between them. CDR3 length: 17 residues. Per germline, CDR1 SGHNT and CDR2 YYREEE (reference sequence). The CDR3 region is CASSPTGMGQSGNTIYF. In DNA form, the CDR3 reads TGTGCCAGCAGCCCAACAGGGATGGGGCAGTCGGGAAACACCATATATTTT.

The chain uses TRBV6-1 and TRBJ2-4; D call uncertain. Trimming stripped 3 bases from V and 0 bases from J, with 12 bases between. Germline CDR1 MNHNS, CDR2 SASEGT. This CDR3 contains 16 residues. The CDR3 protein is CASSDPSERAKNIQYF. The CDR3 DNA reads TGTGCCAGCAGTGACCCTTCCGAGAGAGCCAAAAACATTCAGTACTTC.

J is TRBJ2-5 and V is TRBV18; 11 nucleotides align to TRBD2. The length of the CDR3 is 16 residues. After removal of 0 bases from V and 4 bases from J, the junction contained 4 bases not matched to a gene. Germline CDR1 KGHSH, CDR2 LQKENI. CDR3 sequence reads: CASSPPNSGRAETQYF. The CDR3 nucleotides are TGTGCCAGCTCACCACCGAATAGCGGGAGGGCAGAGACCCAGTACTTC.

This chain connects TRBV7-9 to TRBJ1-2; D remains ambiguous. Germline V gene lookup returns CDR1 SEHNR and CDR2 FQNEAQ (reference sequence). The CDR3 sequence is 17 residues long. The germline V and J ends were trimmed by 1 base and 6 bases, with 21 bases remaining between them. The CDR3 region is CASSLDIWGEAADGYTF. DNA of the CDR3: TGTGCCAGCAGCTTAGACATATGGGGAGAAGCAGCGGATGGCTACACCTTC.

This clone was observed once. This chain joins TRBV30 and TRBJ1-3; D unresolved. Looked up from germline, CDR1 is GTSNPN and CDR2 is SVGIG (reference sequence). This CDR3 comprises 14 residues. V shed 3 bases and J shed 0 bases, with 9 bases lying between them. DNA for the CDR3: TGTGCCTGGAGAGATCGCAGCTCTGGAAACACCATATATTTT. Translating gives CAWRDRSSGNTIYF.

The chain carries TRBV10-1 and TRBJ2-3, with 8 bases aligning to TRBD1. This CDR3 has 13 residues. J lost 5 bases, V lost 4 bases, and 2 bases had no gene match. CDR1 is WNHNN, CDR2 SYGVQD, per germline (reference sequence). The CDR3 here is CASSAGQGDTQYF. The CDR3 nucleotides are TGCGCCAGCAGTGCCGGACAGGGAGATACGCAGTATTTT.

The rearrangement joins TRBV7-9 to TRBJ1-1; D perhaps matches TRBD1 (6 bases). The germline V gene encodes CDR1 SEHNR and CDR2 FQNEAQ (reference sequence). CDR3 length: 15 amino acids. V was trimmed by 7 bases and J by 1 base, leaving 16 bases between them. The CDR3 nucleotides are TGTGCCAGCAATCAAAACCCGACAGGGAACACTGAAGCTTTCTTT. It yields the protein CASNQNPTGNTEAFF.

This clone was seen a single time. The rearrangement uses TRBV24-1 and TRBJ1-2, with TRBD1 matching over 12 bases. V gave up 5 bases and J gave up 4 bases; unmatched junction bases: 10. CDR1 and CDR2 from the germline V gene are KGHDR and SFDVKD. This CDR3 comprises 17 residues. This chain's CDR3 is CATSARDRGPGAYGYTF. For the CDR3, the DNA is TGTGCCACCAGTGCCCGGGACAGGGGGCCGGGAGCCTATGGCTACACCTTC.

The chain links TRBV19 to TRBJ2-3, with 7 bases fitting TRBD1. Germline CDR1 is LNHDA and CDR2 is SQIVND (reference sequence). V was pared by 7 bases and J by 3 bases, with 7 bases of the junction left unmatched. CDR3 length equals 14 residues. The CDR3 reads CASTQGVGTDTQYF. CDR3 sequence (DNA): TGTGCCAGTACTCAGGGGGTCGGTACAGATACGCAGTATTTT.

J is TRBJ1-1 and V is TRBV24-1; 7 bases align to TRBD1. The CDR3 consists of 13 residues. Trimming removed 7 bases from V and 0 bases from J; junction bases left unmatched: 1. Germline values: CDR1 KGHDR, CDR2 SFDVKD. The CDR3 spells CATRGQMNTEAFF. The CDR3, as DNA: TGTGCCACCAGGGGACAGATGAACACTGAAGCTTTCTTT.

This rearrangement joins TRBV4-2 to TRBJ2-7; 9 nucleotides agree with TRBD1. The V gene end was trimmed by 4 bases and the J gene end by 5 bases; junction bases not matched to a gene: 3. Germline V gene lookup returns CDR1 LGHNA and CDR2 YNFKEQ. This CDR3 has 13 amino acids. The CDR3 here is CASSLDRGHEQYF. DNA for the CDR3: TGTGCCAGCAGCCTGGACAGGGGCCACGAGCAGTACTTC.

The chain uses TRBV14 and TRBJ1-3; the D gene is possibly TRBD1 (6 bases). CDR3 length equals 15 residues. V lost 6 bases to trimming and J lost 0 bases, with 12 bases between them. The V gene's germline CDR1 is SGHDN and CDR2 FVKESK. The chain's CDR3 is CASSPQGSSGNTIYF. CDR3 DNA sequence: TGTGCCAGCAGTCCACAGGGCAGCTCTGGAAACACCATATATTTT.

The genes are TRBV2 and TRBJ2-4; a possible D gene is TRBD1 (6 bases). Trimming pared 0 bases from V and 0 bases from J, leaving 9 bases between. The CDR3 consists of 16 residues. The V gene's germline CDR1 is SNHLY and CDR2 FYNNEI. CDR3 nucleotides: TGTGCCAGCAGTGAAGCGGGGGCGGTAGCCAAAAACATTCAGTACTTC. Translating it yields CASSEAGAVAKNIQYF.

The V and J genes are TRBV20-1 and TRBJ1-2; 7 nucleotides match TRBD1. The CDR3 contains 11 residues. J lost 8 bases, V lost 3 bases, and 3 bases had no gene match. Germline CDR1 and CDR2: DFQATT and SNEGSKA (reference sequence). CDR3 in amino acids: CSASNRGGYTF. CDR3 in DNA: TGCAGTGCTAGTAACAGGGGCGGCTACACCTTC.

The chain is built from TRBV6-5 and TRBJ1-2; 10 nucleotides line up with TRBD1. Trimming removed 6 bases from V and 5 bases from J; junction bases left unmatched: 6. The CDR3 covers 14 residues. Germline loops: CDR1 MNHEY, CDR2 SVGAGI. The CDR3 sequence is CASRGQGTLYGYTF. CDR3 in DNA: TGTGCCAGCAGGGGACAGGGGACCCTTTATGGCTACACCTTC.